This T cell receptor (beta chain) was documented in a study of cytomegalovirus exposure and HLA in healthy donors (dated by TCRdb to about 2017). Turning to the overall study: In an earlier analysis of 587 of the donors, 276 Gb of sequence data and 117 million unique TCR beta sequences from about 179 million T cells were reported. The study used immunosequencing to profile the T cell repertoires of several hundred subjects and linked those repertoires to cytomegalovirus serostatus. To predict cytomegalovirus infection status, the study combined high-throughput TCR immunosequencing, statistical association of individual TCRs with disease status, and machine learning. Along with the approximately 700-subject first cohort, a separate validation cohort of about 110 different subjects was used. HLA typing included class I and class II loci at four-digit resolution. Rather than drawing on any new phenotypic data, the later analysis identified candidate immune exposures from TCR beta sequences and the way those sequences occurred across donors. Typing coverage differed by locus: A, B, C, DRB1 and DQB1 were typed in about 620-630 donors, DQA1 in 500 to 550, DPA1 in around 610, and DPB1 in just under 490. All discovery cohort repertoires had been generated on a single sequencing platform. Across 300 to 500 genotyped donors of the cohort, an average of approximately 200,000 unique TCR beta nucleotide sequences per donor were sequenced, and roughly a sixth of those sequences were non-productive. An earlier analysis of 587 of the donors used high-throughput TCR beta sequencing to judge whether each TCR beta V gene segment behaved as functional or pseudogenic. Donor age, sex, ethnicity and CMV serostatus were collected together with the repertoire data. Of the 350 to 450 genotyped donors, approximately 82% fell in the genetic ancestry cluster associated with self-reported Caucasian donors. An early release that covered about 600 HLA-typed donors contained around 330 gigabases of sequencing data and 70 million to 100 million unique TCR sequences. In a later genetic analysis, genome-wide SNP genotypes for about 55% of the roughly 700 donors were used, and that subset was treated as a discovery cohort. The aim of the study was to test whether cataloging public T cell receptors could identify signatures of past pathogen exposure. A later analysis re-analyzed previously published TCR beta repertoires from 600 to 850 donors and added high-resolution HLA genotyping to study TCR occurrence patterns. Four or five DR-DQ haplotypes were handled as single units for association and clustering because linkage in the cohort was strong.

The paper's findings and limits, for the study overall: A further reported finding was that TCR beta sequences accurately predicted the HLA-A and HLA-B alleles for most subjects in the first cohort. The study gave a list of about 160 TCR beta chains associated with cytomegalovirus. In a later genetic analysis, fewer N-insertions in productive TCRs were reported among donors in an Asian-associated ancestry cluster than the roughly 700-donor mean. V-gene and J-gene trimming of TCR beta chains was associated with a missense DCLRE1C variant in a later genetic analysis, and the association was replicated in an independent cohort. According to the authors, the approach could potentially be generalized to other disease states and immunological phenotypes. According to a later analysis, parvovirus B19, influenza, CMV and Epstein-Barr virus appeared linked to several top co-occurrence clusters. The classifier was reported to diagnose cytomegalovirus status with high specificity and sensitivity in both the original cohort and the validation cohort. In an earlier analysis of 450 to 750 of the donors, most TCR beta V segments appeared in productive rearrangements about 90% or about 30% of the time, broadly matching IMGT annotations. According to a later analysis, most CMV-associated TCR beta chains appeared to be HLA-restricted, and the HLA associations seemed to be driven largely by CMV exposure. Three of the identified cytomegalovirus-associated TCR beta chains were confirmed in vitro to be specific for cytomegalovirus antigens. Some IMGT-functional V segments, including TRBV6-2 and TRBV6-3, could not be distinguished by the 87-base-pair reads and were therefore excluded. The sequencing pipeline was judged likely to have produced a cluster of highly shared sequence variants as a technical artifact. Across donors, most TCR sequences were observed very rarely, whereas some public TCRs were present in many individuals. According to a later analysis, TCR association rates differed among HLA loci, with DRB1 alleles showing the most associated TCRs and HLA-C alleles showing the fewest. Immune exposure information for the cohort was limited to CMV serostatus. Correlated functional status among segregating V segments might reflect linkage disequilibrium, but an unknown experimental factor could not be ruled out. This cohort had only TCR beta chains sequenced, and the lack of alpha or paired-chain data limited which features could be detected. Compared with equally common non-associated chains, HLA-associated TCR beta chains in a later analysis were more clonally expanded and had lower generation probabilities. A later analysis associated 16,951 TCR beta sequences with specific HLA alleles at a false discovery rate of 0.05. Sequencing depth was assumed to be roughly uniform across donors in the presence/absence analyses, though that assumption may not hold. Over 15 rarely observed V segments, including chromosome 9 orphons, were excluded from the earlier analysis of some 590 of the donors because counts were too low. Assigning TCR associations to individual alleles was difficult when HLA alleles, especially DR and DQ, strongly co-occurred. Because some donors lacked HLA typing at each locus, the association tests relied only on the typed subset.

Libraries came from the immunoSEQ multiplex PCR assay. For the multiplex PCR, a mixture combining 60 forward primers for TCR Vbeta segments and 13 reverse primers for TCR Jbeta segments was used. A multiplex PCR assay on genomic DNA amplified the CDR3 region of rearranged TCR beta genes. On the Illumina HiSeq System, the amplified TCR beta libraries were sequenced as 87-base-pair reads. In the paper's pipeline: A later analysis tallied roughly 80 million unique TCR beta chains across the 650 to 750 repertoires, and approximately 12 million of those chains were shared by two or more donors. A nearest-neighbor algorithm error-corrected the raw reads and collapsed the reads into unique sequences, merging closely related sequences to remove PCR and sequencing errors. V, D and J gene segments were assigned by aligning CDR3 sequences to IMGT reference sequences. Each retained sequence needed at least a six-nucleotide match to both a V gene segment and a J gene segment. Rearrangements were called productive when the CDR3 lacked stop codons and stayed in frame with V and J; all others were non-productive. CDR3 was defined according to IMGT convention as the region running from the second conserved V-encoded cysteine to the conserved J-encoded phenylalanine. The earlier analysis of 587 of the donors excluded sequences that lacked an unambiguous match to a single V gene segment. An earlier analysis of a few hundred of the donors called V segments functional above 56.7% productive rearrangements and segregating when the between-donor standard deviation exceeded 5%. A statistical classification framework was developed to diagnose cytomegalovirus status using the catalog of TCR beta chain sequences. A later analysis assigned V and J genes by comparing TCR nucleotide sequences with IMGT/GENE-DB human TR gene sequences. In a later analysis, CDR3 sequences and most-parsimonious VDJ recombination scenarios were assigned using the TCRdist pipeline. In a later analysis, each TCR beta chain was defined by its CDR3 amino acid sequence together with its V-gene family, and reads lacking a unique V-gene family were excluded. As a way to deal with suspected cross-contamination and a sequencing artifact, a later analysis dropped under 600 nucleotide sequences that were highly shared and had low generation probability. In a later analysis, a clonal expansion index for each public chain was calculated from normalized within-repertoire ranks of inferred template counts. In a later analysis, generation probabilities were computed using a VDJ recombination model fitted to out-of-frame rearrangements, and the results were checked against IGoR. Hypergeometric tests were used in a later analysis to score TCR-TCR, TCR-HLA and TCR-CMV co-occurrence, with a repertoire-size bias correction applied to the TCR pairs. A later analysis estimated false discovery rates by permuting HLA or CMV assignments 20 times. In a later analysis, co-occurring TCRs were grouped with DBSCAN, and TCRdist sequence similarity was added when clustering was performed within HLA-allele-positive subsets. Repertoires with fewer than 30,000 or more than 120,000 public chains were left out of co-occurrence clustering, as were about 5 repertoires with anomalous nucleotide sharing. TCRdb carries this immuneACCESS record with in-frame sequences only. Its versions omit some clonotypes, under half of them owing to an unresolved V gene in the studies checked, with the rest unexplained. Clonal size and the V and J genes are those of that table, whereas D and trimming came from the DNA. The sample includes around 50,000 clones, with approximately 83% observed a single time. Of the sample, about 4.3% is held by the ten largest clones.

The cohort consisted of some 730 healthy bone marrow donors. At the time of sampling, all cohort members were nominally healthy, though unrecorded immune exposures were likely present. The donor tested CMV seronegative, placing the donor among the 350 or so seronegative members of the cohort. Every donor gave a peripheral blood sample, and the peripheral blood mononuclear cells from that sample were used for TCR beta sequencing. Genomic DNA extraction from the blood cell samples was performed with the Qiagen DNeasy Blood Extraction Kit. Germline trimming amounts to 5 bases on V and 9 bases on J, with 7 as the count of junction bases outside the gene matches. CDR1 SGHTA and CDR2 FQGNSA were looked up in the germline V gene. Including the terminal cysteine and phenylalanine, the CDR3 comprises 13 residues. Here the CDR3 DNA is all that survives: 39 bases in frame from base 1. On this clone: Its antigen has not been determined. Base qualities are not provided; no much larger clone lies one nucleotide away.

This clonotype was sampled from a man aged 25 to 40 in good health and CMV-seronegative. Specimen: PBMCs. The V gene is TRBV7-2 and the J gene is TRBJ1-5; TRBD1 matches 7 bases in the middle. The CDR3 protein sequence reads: CASSPDRAWPQHF. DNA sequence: TGTGCCAGCAGCCCAGACAGGGCCTGGCCCCAGCATTTT.